This TCR beta chain was captured by sequencing in a study of cytomegalovirus exposure and HLA in healthy donors. It was with 60 Vbeta and 13 Jbeta primers that the PCR ran. The method was immunoSEQ multiplex PCR; TCRdb's version includes in-frame clones alone and lacks a portion of them. The data show 85,000 to 130,000 clones, roughly 75% seen once. The J segment lost 5 bases and the V segment lost 4 bases, leaving 15 bases of the junction unmatched. Germline CDR1 is SGHKS and CDR2 is YYEKEE (reference sequence). The CDR3 is 16 amino acids. The chain carries TRBV5-5 and TRBJ2-7; 7 nucleotides match TRBD2. The receptor was derived from a male donor in good health and CMV-seropositive. The material sequenced was PBMCs. CDR3 nucleotide sequence: TGTGCCAGCAGCCCCGGGGGGACCCGTTTTTTGGACGAGCAGTACTTC. Protein product: CASSPGGTRFLDEQYF.